A selection of T cell receptor beta chains follows, all from one sample in a study of Ad26.COV2.S vaccination and SARS-CoV-2 variants. Here immunoSEQ multiplex PCR was the method, and the copy in TCRdb shows in-frame clones only, minus some. Of 510,000 or so clones detected, about 83% appear once; the ten largest clones hold around 13%. The sequencing used peripheral blood, collected in a trial of Ad26.COV2.S vaccine versus placebo. Receptors were obtained from a person between 18 and 65 years old who received the Ad26.COV2.S COVID-19 vaccine or a placebo. Both conserved end residues are part of each CDR3. The order of the fields is V gene, D gene, clone size, J gene, CDR3 protein, CDR3 DNA. D genes are given only for firm matches. Not all rows give a size; the values are once, few, many and, for expanded clones, a class.

>TRBV9|TRBD1|once|TRBJ1-1
CASSVGDRGRGMNTEAFF
TGTGCCAGCAGCGTAGGGGACAGGGGGCGCGGTATGAACACTGAAGCTTTCTTT
>TRBV7-3|TRBD2|-|TRBJ2-7
CASSLLVAGVSSYEQYF
TGTGCCAGCAGCTTACTCGTAGCGGGAGTTAGCTCCTACGAGCAGTACTTC
>TRBV19|-|-|TRBJ2-7
CASRIDRRAYEQYF
TGTGCCAGTAGAATAGACAGGAGAGCCTACGAGCAGTACTTC
>TRBV29-1|TRBD1|-|TRBJ2-3
CSVEGQGYTDTQYF
TGCAGCGTCGAGGGACAGGGATACACAGATACGCAGTATTTT
>TRBV5-6|TRBD2|-|TRBJ2-7
CASSPAIRREGLYF
TGTGCCAGCAGTCCCGCCATCCGACGGGAGGGCCTGTACTTC
>TRBV15|-|-|TRBJ2-3
CATSTGGPDTQYF
TGTGCCACCAGCACCGGAGGGCCAGATACGCAGTATTTT
>TRBV7-2|TRBD2|once|TRBJ2-1
CASSSSGPNNEQFF
TGTGCCAGCAGCTCTAGCGGGCCCAACAATGAGCAGTTCTTC
>TRBV30|-|-|TRBJ1-5
CAWSPHGGNQPQHF
TGTGCCTGGAGTCCCCACGGGGGCAATCAGCCCCAGCATTTT
>TRBV21-1|-|-|TRBJ2-3
CASRLQGSGTQYF
TGTGCCAGCAGGTTACAGGGGTCTGGTACGCAGTATTTT
>TRBV19|TRBD2|-|TRBJ2-7
CASSITGGRHEQYF
TGTGCCAGTAGTATCACGGGAGGTCGGCACGAGCAGTACTTC
>TRBV3-1/TRBV3-2|-|-|TRBJ2-3
CASSQELGRETVTDTQYF
TGTGCCAGCAGCCAAGAGCTTGGCAGGGAGACTGTCACAGATACGCAGTATTTT
>TRBV28|-|few|TRBJ1-5
CASSKTGSRPQHF
TGTGCCAGCAGTAAGACAGGCTCCAGGCCCCAGCATTTT
>TRBV7-2|-|-|TRBJ2-7
CASSRGTDSYEQYF
TGTGCCAGCAGCCGCGGGACGGATTCCTACGAGCAGTACTTC
>TRBV19|-|-|TRBJ2-2
CASSIALQPTGELFF
TGTGCCAGTAGTATTGCTCTCCAACCAACCGGGGAGCTGTTTTTT
>TRBV7-3|-|once|TRBJ1-1
CASSSQTLLEAFF
TGTGCCAGCAGCTCACAGACCCTCTTAGAAGCTTTCTTT
>TRBV5-8|-|-|TRBJ2-6
CASSPKGLPGANVLTF
TGTGCCAGCAGTCCGAAGGGCCTTCCTGGGGCCAACGTCCTGACTTTC
>TRBV20-1|-|once|TRBJ2-5
CSARGGETQYF
TGCAGTGCTAGAGGCGGGGAGACCCAGTACTTC
>TRBV5-4|TRBD1|-|TRBJ2-7
CASRDRTSYEQYF
TGTGCCAGCAGGGACAGGACCTCCTACGAGCAGTACTTC
>TRBV7-2|TRBD2|-|TRBJ2-3
CASSGLGSSTDTQYF
TGTGCCAGCAGCGGACTAGGGTCTAGCACAGATACGCAGTATTTT
>TRBV7-2|TRBD2|-|TRBJ2-3
CASSSTSGRVGTQYF
TGTGCCAGCAGCTCCACTAGCGGGAGAGTAGGTACGCAGTATTTT
>TRBV5-5|TRBD1|few|TRBJ1-3
CASSGTGAGNTIYF
TGTGCCAGCAGCGGGACAGGGGCTGGAAACACCATATATTTT
>TRBV6-1|TRBD1|-|TRBJ1-4
CASSEVFAGGLTNEKLFF
TGTGCCAGCAGTGAAGTGTTTGCAGGGGGGTTAACTAATGAAAAACTGTTTTTT
>TRBV15|-|-|TRBJ2-4
CATSSENGNLLNIQYF
TGTGCCACCAGCAGCGAAAACGGGAACCTACTAAACATTCAGTACTTC
>TRBV28|-|-|TRBJ1-6
CASSFRGNSPLHF
TGTGCCAGCAGTTTTCGGGGGAATTCACCCCTCCACTTT
>TRBV9|-|once|TRBJ2-7
CASSPYPLPEQYF
TGTGCCAGCAGCCCCTATCCGCTCCCGGAGCAGTACTTC
>TRBV19|-|-|TRBJ2-5
CASSGSRQETQYF
TGTGCCAGTAGTGGGAGCCGACAAGAGACCCAGTACTTC
>TRBV7-8|TRBD2|few|TRBJ2-1
CASSPGLAGSQFF
TGTGCCAGCAGCCCCGGACTAGCGGGGAGTCAGTTCTTC
>TRBV11-2|TRBD2|-|TRBJ2-5
CASSVTGTSGQETQYF
TGTGCCAGCAGCGTAACCGGGACTAGCGGGCAAGAGACCCAGTACTTC
>TRBV28|-|-|TRBJ1-5
CAGTPIGQPNQPQHF
TGTGCCGGAACCCCAATAGGACAGCCCAATCAGCCCCAGCATTTT
>TRBV14|TRBD1|-|TRBJ2-7
CASSHRRQGSGQSYEQYF
TGTGCCAGCAGCCACCGGAGACAGGGTTCGGGCCAATCCTACGAGCAGTACTTC
>TRBV5-1|-|-|TRBJ1-1
CASSFDRPGTEAFF
TGCGCCAGCAGCTTCGACCGCCCGGGGACTGAAGCTTTCTTT
>TRBV3-1/TRBV3-2|TRBD1|-|TRBJ1-1
CASSQDRYIFAFGTGGMNTEAFF
TGTGCCAGCAGCCAAGATCGTTATATCTTCGCGTTTGGGACAGGGGGGATGAACACTGAAGCTTTCTTT
>TRBV2|-|-|TRBJ1-1
CASRLIPEAFF
TGTGCCAGCAGGCTCATACCTGAAGCTTTCTTT
>TRBV6-5|TRBD1|few|TRBJ1-1
CASRGTGNPPEAFF
TGTGCCAGCAGAGGGACAGGGAACCCCCCTGAAGCTTTCTTT
>TRBV7-3|-|-|TRBJ2-1
CASSSTSPSYNEQFF
TGTGCCAGCAGCTCAACTAGTCCCTCCTACAATGAGCAGTTCTTC
>TRBV6-5|-|-|TRBJ2-2
CASSHSGAGELFF
TGTGCCAGCAGCCACTCCGGGGCCGGGGAGCTGTTTTTT
>TRBV19|-|-|TRBJ2-5
CASSEGRRETQYF
TGTGCCAGTAGTGAGGGAAGGAGAGAGACCCAGTACTTC
>TRBV12-3/TRBV12-4|-|-|TRBJ2-3
CASSRETDTQYF
TGTGCCAGCAGTCGGGAGACGGATACGCAGTATTTT
>TRBV19|TRBD1|-|TRBJ1-2
CASIGTGAGYTF
TGTGCCAGTATAGGGACAGGGGCCGGCTACACCTTC
>TRBV30|-|-|TRBJ1-2
CAWSSGTLYGYTF
TGTGCCTGGAGTTCAGGGACACTCTATGGCTACACCTTC
>TRBV6-2/TRBV6-3|TRBD2|-|TRBJ2-2
CASSYLGLAGTGELFF
TGTGCCAGCAGTTACTTGGGACTAGCGGGGACCGGGGAGCTGTTTTTT
>TRBV14|-|-|TRBJ2-7
CASSQDYWAGVPYEQYF
TGTGCCAGCAGCCAAGATTATTGGGCAGGGGTGCCCTACGAGCAGTACTTC
>TRBV2|TRBD1|few|TRBJ1-6
CASNMDRDNSPLHF
TGTGCCAGCAATATGGACAGGGATAATTCACCCCTCCACTTT
>TRBV4-3|-|-|TRBJ2-5
CASSLQRKETQYF
TGCGCCAGCAGCCTGCAACGGAAGGAGACCCAGTACTTC
>TRBV30|-|-|TRBJ2-3
CAWIGGLPTDTQYF
TGTGCCTGGATCGGGGGGCTACCCACAGATACGCAGTATTTT
>TRBV11-2|-|-|TRBJ2-7
CASSLYAPPTYEQYF
TGTGCCAGCAGCTTATATGCCCCCCCGACCTACGAGCAGTACTTC
>TRBV30|TRBD2|-|TRBJ2-4
CAWSNGGVQYF
TGTGCCTGGAGTAACGGGGGGGTTCAGTACTTC
>TRBV7-9|-|-|TRBJ2-1
CASSLVGESYNEQFF
TGTGCCAGCAGCTTAGTGGGGGAGAGCTACAATGAGCAGTTCTTC
>TRBV19|-|once|TRBJ1-1
CASSIDLGREAFF
TGTGCCAGTAGTATAGATCTGGGGCGTGAAGCTTTCTTT
>TRBV9|-|-|TRBJ1-1
CASSAGTRGEAFF
TGTGCCAGCAGCGCCGGGACTCGGGGTGAAGCTTTCTTT
>TRBV9|-|once|TRBJ1-2
CASSVFGGGNYGYTF
TGTGCCAGCAGCGTATTTGGGGGAGGGAACTATGGCTACACCTTC